This T cell receptor beta chain was recovered during a study of blood T cells in healthy people across ages. General observations from the study: Measured against age, TCR beta diversity per million T cells decreased in a roughly linear manner.

Together with a sample-barcoded 5' primer, a J-beta primer mix was included in a second PCR lasting roughly 6 to 12 cycles. Every cDNA molecule bore a tag from a template-switch adaptor containing 12 random nucleotides. TCRdb re-analysed the 5' RACE reads in MiXCR, keeping a single row per CDR3 protein. This table has 1.5 million to 2 million distinct CDR3 sequences, roughly 30% appearing once. This clonotype showed up many times. The antigen is unknown. CDR1 SQVTM and CDR2 ANQGSEA come from the germline V gene. This CDR3 has 13 amino acids. The germline V and J ends were trimmed by 3 bases and 3 bases, with 11 bases remaining between them.

The sequence was obtained from a woman in her twenties or thirties in good health. Sequenced: blood. The chain recombines TRBV29-1 with TRBJ1-2; D is unclear. CDR3 amino acids: CSVEKVLYYGYTF. The CDR3 coding sequence is TGCAGCGTTGAGAAGGTCCTATACTATGGCTACACCTTC.